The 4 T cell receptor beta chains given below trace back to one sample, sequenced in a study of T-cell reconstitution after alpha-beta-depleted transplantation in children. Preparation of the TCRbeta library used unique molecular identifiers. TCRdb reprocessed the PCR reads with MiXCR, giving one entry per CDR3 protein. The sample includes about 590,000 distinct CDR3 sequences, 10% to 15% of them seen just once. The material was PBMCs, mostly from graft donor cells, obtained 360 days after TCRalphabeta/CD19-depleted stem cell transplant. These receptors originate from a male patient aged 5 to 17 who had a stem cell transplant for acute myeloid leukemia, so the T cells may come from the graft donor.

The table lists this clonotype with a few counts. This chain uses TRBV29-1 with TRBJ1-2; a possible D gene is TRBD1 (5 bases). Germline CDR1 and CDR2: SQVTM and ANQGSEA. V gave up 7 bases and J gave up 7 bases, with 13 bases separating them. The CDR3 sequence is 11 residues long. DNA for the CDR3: TGCAGCGGAGGACTGGGGGGTGGCTACACCTTC. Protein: CSGGLGGGYTF.

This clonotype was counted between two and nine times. The CDR3 bases are TGCGCCAGCAGCCAAAGACTAGTAAGTGAGCAGTTCTTC. Translation gives CASSQRLVSEQFF. V usage is TRBV4-3 and J usage is TRBJ2-1; maybe TRBD2 (6 bases). This CDR3 is 13 amino acids long. Trimming took off 2 bases at V and 9 bases at J, with 11 bases between the two ends. From germline, CDR1 is LGHNA and CDR2 YSLEER.

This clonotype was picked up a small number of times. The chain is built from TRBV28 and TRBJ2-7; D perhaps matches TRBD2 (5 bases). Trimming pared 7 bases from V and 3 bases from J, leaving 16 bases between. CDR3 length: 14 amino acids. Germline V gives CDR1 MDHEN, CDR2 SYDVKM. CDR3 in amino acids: CASTDLPLVYEQYF. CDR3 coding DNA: TGTGCCAGCACGGACTTGCCTCTCGTCTACGAGCAGTACTTC.

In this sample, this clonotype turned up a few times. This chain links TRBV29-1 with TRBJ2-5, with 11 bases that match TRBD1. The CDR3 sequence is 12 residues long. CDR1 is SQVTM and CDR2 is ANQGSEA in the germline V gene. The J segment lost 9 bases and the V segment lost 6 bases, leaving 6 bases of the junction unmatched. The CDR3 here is CSVGQGGSPQYF. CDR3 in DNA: TGCAGCGTGGGACAGGGGGGTTCGCCCCAGTACTTC.